The 24 T cell receptor beta chains below come from one sample, sequenced in a study of cytomegalovirus exposure and HLA in healthy donors. This PCR relied on a set of 60 Vbeta primers and 13 Jbeta primers. The table came from immunoSEQ multiplex PCR; TCRdb's copy has only in-frame clones and leaves some out. This sample yields under 200,000 clones, of which roughly 71% are seen a single time; 2.5% to 3.5% belongs to the top ten. The sequenced material came from PBMCs. The receptors were gathered from a woman aged 45-59 years in good health and CMV-seropositive.

In its sample, this clone was seen a few times. The chain couples TRBV19 to TRBJ2-7; D gene uncertain. Germline assignment: CDR1 LNHDA and CDR2 SQIVND (reference sequence). Trimming cost V 3 bases and J 3 bases, with 9 bases left between them. This CDR3 spans 13 amino acids. In DNA, the CDR3 is TGTGCCAGTAGTATTGAACTTCGCTACGAGCAGTACTTC. It specifies CASSIELRYEQYF.

The chain couples TRBV6-4 to TRBJ2-5; 11 bases align to TRBD1. Germline CDR1 is MRHNA and CDR2 is SNTAGT. Trimming cost V 5 bases and J 5 bases; bases outside gene matches: 7. This CDR3 has 15 amino acids. The CDR3 reads CASSPGQGDLETQYF. The CDR3 nucleotides read TGTGCCAGCAGTCCGGGACAGGGGGATCTGGAGACCCAGTACTTC.

The J gene is TRBJ1-2, the V gene TRBV5-6, with 8 bases matching TRBD1. This CDR3 is 15 amino acids long. The trim removed 4 bases at V and 4 bases at J, leaving 9 bases unmatched. Germline V gene data show CDR1 as SGHDT and CDR2 as YYEEEE. The CDR3 sequence: CASSPDRGRGYGYTF. CDR3 coding DNA: TGTGCCAGCAGCCCTGACAGGGGCCGAGGCTATGGCTACACCTTC.

V usage is TRBV14 and J usage is TRBJ2-7, with D maybe TRBD2 (6 bases). The V and J ends lost 2 bases and 3 bases respectively, with 17 bases between them. Germline CDR1 and CDR2: SGHDN and FVKESK. The CDR3 contains 16 residues. CDR3 DNA sequence: TGTGCCAGCAGCCAACTAACTCGGACGGGAGACTACGAGCAGTACTTC. Amino acid sequence: CASSQLTRTGDYEQYF.

This clone has a handful of counts. This chain links TRBV4-2 with TRBJ2-5; maybe TRBD2 (5 bases). V was shortened by 0 bases and J by 4 bases, with 9 bases between the two germline ends. CDR1 is LGHNA, CDR2 YNFKEQ, per germline. This CDR3 has 14 residues. The CDR3 is CASSQEKDLETQYF. The CDR3 DNA follows: TGTGCCAGCAGCCAAGAAAAGGACTTAGAGACCCAGTACTTC.

The chain carries TRBV2 and TRBJ1-1; D is unresolved. The CDR3 totals 15 residues. CDR1 and CDR2 (germline): SNHLY, FYNNEI. The ends were cut back, 4 bases at V and 3 bases at J, with 15 bases in the middle. As DNA, the CDR3 is TGTGCCAGCAGTGTAACTAGCCCGCGGGACACTGAAGCTTTCTTT. Amino acid sequence: CASSVTSPRDTEAFF.

The chain combines TRBV10-3 with TRBJ2-3, with 8 bases aligning to TRBD2. Germline CDR1 is ENHRY and CDR2 is SYGVKD. There are 17 residues in the CDR3. Losses at the gene ends were 0 bases for V and 2 bases for J; bases not matched to a gene: 7. The CDR3 DNA follows: TGTGCCATCAGTGAGTCGACGAGCGGGGGACCCACAGATACGCAGTATTTT. It encodes CAISESTSGGPTDTQYF.

This sequence joins TRBV4-2 and TRBJ2-1; 10 nucleotides align to TRBD2. This CDR3 comprises 15 residues. V shed 0 bases and J 7 bases; nucleotides not matched to a gene: 3. Germline CDR1 and CDR2: LGHNA and YNFKEQ. The CDR3 nucleotides are TGTGCCAGCAGCCAAGACTTACTAGCGGGGAATGAGCAGTTCTTC. Its translation: CASSQDLLAGNEQFF.

This clone was observed a single time. The V and J genes are TRBV19 and TRBJ2-3; 7 bases align to TRBD1. The V segment lost 6 bases and the J segment 4 bases; nucleotides outside the gene matches: 10. The CDR3 spans 15 residues. Germline V CDR1 and CDR2: LNHDA, SQIVND (reference sequence). CDR3 sequence reads: CASRYGGQRADTQYF. DNA for the CDR3: TGTGCCAGTAGATATGGGGGACAGAGGGCAGATACGCAGTATTTT.

The chain is built from TRBV7-2 and TRBJ1-2; D is undetermined. The CDR3 loop spans 13 amino acids. Germline values: CDR1 SGHTA, CDR2 FQGNSA. Trimming shortened V by 1 base and J by 2 bases, and 5 bases separated the two germline ends. The CDR3 nucleotides read TGTGCCAGCAGCTTAGGCGGAAACTATGGCTACACCTTC. Translating it yields CASSLGGNYGYTF.

V and J are TRBV6-5 and TRBJ2-7; 7 nucleotides agree with TRBD1. The CDR3 loop spans 12 amino acids. Germline CDR1 MNHEY, CDR2 SVGAGI. The trim removed 7 bases at V and 9 bases at J, leaving 9 bases unmatched. As DNA, the CDR3 is TGTGCCAGCACCTCGACAGGGTCAGTGCAGTACTTC. The encoded protein is CASTSTGSVQYF.

This clone was detected only once. The gene calls are TRBV12-5 and TRBJ1-4; TRBD1 is a possible D gene (6 bases). The V and J ends lost 5 bases and 13 bases respectively, with 17 bases between them. CDR3 length: 13 residues. Germline V gene data show CDR1 as LGHNT and CDR2 as FRNRAP. CDR3 amino acids: CASGLEGGVALFF. The CDR3 DNA reads as TGTGCTAGTGGTCTTGAAGGGGGAGTTGCACTGTTTTTT.

This chain joins TRBV6-5 and TRBJ1-1, with 7 bases matching TRBD1. The CDR3 runs to 13 residues. The V gene's germline CDR1 is MNHEY and CDR2 SVGAGI. V gave up 5 bases and J gave up 8 bases; unmatched junction bases: 8. The CDR3 DNA follows: TGTGCCAGCAGTGAAACCACAGGGGCCGAAGCTTTCTTT. Translation gives CASSETTGAEAFF.

CDR3 protein: CASRWGAGANVLTF. As DNA, the CDR3 is TGTGCCAGCAGGTGGGGAGCTGGGGCCAACGTCCTGACTTTC. The chain has TRBV5-4 and TRBJ2-6; D perhaps matches TRBD2 (5 bases). The CDR3 covers 14 residues. The V end was cut by 5 bases, the J end by 2 bases, with 8 bases between. Looked up from germline, CDR1 is SGHNT and CDR2 is YYREEE (reference sequence).

This clone was seen just once. The chain is built from TRBV5-6 and TRBJ1-1, with no clear D. This CDR3 contains 14 residues. Trimming shortened V by 0 bases and J by 7 bases, and 13 bases separated the two germline ends. The V gene's germline CDR1 is SGHDT and CDR2 YYEEEE. Here the CDR3 DNA reads TGTGCCAGCAGCTTGGTCGGTGGGTCGGGTGAAGCTTTCTTT. Protein: CASSLVGGSGEAFF.

The chain employs TRBV2 and TRBJ2-1, with D unresolved. V lost 9 bases and J 7 bases, leaving 10 bases between the germline ends. Germline CDR1 SNHLY, CDR2 FYNNEI. The CDR3 contains 11 residues. CDR3 sequence: CASFYYNEQFF. Here the CDR3 DNA reads TGTGCCAGTTTCTATTATAATGAGCAGTTCTTC.

The V and J genes are TRBV19 and TRBJ1-5, with D tentatively TRBD1 (5 bases). The CDR3 extends over 17 amino acids. With 0 bases removed from V and 0 bases from J, the gap between germline ends came to 12 bases. Germline-derived CDR1 and CDR2 are LNHDA and SQIVND (reference sequence). The CDR3 nucleotides are TGTGCCAGTAGTATAGATCACAGGACCCATAGCAATCAGCCCCAGCATTTT. Protein: CASSIDHRTHSNQPQHF.

The rearrangement joins TRBV6-1 to TRBJ1-5, with no clear D. The CDR3 has 13 amino acids. V was clipped by 8 bases and J by 4 bases, with 12 bases between them. The germline CDR1 and CDR2 sequences are MNHNS and SASEGT. Here the CDR3 DNA reads TGTGCCAGCGTTGAACAGTTGAATCAGCCCCAGCATTTT. This codes for CASVEQLNQPQHF.

The chain uses TRBV6-5 and TRBJ1-3; D remains unclear. The CDR3 is made up of 14 amino acids. Germline assignment: CDR1 MNHEY and CDR2 SVGAGI. The V gene lost 2 bases and the J gene lost 3 bases, with 8 bases spanning the gap. CDR3 DNA: TGTGCCAGCAGTTACGTGGCAGATGGAAACACCATATATTTT. The encoded protein is CASSYVADGNTIYF.

This chain connects TRBV11-2 to TRBJ2-1; 9 nucleotides match TRBD2. The germline gives CDR1 SGHAT, CDR2 FQNNGV. J gave up 4 bases and V 3 bases, and 4 bases lay outside the gene matches. The CDR3 extends over 15 amino acids. The CDR3 spells CASSFLAGTYNEQFF. CDR3 coding DNA: TGTGCCAGCAGCTTTCTAGCGGGGACTTACAATGAGCAGTTCTTC.

The chain couples TRBV5-8 to TRBJ1-3; tentative D call: TRBD1 (6 bases). The CDR3 runs 15 residues. V was shortened by 0 bases and J by 4 bases, with 11 bases between the two germline ends. Germline CDR1 SGHTS, CDR2 YDEGEE. The CDR3 bases are TGTGCCAGCAGCTTGGACAGGGCGTTCGGAAACACCATATATTTT. It translates to CASSLDRAFGNTIYF.

Only a few counts were recorded for this clone. The J gene is TRBJ1-3, the V gene TRBV7-9; perhaps TRBD1 as D (6 bases). This CDR3 is built from 13 residues. V was shortened by 5 bases and J by 3 bases, with 8 bases between the two germline ends. Germline V gene sequence: CDR1 SEHNR, CDR2 FQNEAQ (reference sequence). CDR3 loop: CASSARGGNTIYF. The CDR3 coding sequence is TGTGCCAGCAGCGCCAGGGGTGGAAACACCATATATTTT. Variable domain in full (rest from reference TRBV7-9 and TRBJ1-3): DTGVSQNPRHKITKRGQNVTFRCDPISEHNRLYWYRQTLGQGPEFLTYFQNEAQLEKSRLLSDRFSAERPKGSFSTLEIQRTEQGDSAMYLCASSARGGNTIYFGEGSWLTVV.

The chain employs TRBV5-5 and TRBJ1-5; D is uncertain. CDR1 is SGHKS, CDR2 YYEKEE, per germline (reference sequence). CDR3 size: 15 residues. With 1 base removed from V and 1 base from J, the gap between germline ends came to 9 bases. CDR3 amino acids: CASSLNPESNQPQHF. For the CDR3, the DNA is TGTGCCAGCAGCTTGAACCCCGAGAGCAATCAGCCCCAGCATTTT.

This sequence joins TRBV15 and TRBJ1-2; D is perhaps TRBD1 (5 bases). This CDR3 spans 13 amino acids. The germline CDR1 and CDR2 sequences are LNHNV and YYDKDF (reference sequence). The germline V and J ends were trimmed by 0 bases and 5 bases, with 7 bases remaining between them. CDR3 residues: CATSREGAYGYTF. DNA for the CDR3: TGTGCCACCAGCAGAGAAGGGGCATATGGCTACACCTTC.